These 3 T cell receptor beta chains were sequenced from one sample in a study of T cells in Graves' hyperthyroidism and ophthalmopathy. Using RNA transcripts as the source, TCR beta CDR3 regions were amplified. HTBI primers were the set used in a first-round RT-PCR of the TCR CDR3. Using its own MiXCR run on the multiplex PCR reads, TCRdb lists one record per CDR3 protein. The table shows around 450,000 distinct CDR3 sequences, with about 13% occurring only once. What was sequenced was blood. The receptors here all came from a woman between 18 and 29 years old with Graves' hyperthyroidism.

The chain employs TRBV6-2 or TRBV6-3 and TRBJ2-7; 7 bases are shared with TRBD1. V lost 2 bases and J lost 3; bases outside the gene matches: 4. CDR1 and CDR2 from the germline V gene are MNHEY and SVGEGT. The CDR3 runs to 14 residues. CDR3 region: CASSYPGTDYEQYF. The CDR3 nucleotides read TGTGCCAGCAGTTACCCAGGGACAGACTACGAGCAGTACTTC.

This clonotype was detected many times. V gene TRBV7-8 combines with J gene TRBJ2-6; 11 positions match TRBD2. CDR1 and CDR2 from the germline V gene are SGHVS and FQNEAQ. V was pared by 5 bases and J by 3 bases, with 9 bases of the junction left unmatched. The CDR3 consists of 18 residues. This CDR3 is CASSPHSGRAFGANVLTF. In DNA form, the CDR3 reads TGTGCCAGCAGCCCACATAGCGGGAGGGCCTTTGGGGCCAACGTCCTGACTTTC.

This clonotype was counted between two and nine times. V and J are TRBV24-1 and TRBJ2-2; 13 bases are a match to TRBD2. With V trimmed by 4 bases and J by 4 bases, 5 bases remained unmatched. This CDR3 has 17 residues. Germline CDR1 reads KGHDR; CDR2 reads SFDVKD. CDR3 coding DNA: TGTGCCACCAGTGACACTAGCGGGAGGGCCAGCACCGGGGAGCTGTTTTTT. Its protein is CATSDTSGRASTGELFF.